The clone carrying this T cell receptor beta chain occurred a few times. Trimming left V 6 bases short and J 7 bases short, with 16 bases between. CDR3 size: 14 residues. Germline V gene data show CDR1 as MGHRA and CDR2 as YSYEKL. This specimen comes from a study of early T cells in non-severe SARS-CoV-2 infection. Study-wide background: Chains from this unsorted whole-blood bulk RNA could not be paired.

The TCR library protocol was used to attach unique molecular identifiers. These identifiers were attached to individual cDNA molecules. Each CDR3 protein gets one entry after TCRdb re-called the 5' RACE reads with MiXCR. The table lists 55,000 to 75,000 distinct CDR3 sequences, 12% of them singletons. The sample consisted of whole blood. The sequence derives from an adult who was a healthcare worker with PCR-confirmed SARS-CoV-2 infection or an uninfected control (not recorded which). V and J are TRBV4-1 and TRBJ2-1; tentative D call: TRBD1 (6 bases). In DNA, the CDR3 is TGCGCCAGCAGGGCCCTCAGGGGCCATAATGAGCAGTTCTTC. It is translated as CASRALRGHNEQFF.